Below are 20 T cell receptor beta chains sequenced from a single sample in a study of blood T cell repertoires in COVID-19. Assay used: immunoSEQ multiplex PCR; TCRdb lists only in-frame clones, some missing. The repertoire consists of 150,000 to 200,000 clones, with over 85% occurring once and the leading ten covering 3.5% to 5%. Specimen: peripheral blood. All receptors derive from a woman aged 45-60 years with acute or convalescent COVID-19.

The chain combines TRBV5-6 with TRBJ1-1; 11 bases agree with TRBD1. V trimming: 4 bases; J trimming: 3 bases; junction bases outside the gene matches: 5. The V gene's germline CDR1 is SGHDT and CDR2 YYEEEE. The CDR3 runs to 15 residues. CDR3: CASSTDRGLYTEAFF. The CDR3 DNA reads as TGTGCCAGCAGCACGGACAGGGGGCTCTACACTGAAGCTTTCTTT.

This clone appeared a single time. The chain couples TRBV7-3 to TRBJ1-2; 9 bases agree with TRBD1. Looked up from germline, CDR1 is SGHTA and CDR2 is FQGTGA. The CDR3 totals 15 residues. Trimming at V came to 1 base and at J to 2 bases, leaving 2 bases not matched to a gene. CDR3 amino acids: CASSLSGQGNYGYTF. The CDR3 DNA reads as TGTGCCAGCAGCTTAAGCGGACAGGGGAACTATGGCTACACCTTC.

CDR3 bases: TGTGCCAGCATTTCGAGCATGAACACTGAAGCTTTCTTT. Protein product: CASISSMNTEAFF. This chain connects TRBV6-5 to TRBJ1-1; D is unclear. V was trimmed by 7 bases and J by 0 bases, leaving 9 bases between them. CDR3 size: 13 residues. Per the germline V gene, CDR1 is MNHEY and CDR2 is SVGAGI.

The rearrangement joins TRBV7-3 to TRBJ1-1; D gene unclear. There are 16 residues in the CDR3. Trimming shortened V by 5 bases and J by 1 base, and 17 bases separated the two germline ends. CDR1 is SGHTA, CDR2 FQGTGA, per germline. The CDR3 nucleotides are TGTGCCAGCAGCGAGTCCTGGGCCACCCGGAACACTGAAGCTTTCTTT. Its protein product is CASSESWATRNTEAFF.

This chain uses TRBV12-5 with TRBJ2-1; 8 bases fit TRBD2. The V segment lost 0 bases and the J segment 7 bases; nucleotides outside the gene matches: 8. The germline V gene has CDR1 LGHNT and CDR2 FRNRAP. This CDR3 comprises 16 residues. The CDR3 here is CASGLVGSGSRNEQFF. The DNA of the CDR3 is TGTGCTAGTGGTTTGGTGGGGAGCGGGAGTAGGAATGAGCAGTTCTTC.

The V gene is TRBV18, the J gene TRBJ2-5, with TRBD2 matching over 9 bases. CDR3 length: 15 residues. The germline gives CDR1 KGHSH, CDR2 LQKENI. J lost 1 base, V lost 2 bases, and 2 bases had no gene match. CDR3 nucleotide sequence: TGTGCCAGCTCACCATTAGCGGGGGTCCAAGAGACCCAGTACTTC. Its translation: CASSPLAGVQETQYF. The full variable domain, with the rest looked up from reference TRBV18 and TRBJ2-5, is NAGVMQNPRHLVRRRGQEARLRCSPMKGHSHVYWYRQLPEEGLKFMVYLQKENIIDESGMPKERFSAEFPKEGPSILRIQQVVRGDSAAYFCASSPLAGVQETQYFGPGTRLLVL.

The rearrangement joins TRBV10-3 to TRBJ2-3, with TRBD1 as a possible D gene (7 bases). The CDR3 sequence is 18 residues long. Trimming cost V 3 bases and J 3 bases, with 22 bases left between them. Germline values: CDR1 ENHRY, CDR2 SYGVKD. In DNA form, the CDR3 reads TGTGCCATCAGTGACTCCCTGGGCGGGACAGCCTTTACAGATACGCAGTATTTT. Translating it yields CAISDSLGGTAFTDTQYF.

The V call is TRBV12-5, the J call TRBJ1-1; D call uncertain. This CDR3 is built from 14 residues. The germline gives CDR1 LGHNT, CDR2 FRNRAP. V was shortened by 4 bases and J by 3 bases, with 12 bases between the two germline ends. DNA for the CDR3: TGTGCTAGTGGTTCTCAGGCTCTGGACACTGAAGCTTTCTTT. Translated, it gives CASGSQALDTEAFF.

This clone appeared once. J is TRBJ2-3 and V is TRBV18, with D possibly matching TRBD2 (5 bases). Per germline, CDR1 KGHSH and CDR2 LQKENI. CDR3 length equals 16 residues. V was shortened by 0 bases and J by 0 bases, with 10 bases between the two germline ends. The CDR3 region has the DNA TGTGCCAGCTCACCACCGTCTAGCCTGAGCACAGATACGCAGTATTTT. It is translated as CASSPPSSLSTDTQYF. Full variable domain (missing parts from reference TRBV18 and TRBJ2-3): NAGVMQNPRHLVRRRGQEARLRCSPMKGHSHVYWYRQLPEEGLKFMVYLQKENIIDESGMPKERFSAEFPKEGPSILRIQQVVRGDSAAYFCASSPPSSLSTDTQYFGPGTRLTVL.

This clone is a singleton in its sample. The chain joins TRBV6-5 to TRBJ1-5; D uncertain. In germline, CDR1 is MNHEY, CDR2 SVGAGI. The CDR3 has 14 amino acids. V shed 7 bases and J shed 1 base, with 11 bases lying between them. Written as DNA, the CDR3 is TGTGCCAGCAAAGAAAGTCGGAGCAATCAGCCCCAGCATTTT. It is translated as CASKESRSNQPQHF.

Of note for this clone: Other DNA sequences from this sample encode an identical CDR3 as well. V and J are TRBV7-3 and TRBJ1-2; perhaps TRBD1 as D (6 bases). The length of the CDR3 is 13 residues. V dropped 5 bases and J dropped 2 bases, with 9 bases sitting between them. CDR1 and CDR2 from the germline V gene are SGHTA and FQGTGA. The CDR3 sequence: CASSPDRNYGYTF. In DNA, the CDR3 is TGTGCCAGCAGCCCAGACAGGAACTATGGCTACACCTTC.

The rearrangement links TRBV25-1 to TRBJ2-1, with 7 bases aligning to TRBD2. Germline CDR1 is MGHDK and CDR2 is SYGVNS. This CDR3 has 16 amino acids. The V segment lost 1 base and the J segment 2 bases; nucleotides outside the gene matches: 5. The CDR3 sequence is CASSELAGATYNEQFF. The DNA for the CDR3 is TGTGCCAGCAGTGAATTGGCGGGAGCCACCTACAATGAGCAGTTCTTC.

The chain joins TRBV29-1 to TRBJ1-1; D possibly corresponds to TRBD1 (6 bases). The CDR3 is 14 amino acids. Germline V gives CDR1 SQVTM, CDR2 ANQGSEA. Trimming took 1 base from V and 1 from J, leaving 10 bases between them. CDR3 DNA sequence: TGCAGCGTTGAAGGGGGGCAGACGAACACTGAAGCTTTCTTT. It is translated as CSVEGGQTNTEAFF.

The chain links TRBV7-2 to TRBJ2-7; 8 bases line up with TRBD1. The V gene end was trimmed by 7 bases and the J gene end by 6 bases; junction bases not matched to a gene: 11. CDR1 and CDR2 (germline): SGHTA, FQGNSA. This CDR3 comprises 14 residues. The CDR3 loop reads CASTDLNDRGEQYF. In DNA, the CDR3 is TGTGCCAGCACCGACTTAAACGACAGGGGCGAGCAGTACTTC.

Written as DNA, the CDR3 is TGTGCCAGCACCCCACCTCTATACTCTGGGGCCAACGTCCTGACTTTC. Amino acid sequence: CASTPPLYSGANVLTF. The V gene is TRBV7-9, the J gene TRBJ2-6; D call uncertain. In germline, CDR1 is SEHNR, CDR2 FQNEAQ (reference sequence). Deletions cut 7 bases from V and 0 bases from J, with 13 bases between. The CDR3 is made up of 16 amino acids.

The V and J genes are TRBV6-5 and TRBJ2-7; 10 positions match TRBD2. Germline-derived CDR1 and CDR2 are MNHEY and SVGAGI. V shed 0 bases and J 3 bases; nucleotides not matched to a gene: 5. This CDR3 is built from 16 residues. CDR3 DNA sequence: TGTGCCAGCAGTTACTCAACTAGCGGGACATTCTACGAGCAGTACTTC. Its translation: CASSYSTSGTFYEQYF.

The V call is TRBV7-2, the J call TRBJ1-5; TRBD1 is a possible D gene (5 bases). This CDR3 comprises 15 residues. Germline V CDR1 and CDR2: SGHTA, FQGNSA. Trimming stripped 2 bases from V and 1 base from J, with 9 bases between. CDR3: CASSLTGGSNQPQHF. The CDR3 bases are TGTGCCAGCAGCTTAACAGGTGGGAGCAATCAGCCCCAGCATTTT.

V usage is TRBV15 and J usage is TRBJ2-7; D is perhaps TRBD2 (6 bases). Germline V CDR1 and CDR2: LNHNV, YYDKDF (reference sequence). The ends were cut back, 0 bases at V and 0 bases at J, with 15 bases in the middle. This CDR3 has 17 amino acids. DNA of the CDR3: TGTGCCACCAGCAGAGATACGGGAGTATTCCTCTCCTACGAGCAGTACTTC. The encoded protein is CATSRDTGVFLSYEQYF.

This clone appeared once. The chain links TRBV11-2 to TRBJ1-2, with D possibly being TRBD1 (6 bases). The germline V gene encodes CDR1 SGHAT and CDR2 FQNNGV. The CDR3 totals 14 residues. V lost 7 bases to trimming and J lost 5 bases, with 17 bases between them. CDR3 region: CASNPLQGVYGYTF. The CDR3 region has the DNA TGTGCCAGCAACCCGTTACAGGGAGTTTATGGCTACACCTTC. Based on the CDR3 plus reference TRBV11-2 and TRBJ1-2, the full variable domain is EAGVAQSPRYKIIEKRQSVAFWCNPISGHATLYWYQQILGQGPKLLIQFQNNGVVDDSQLPKDRFSAERLKGVDSTLKIQPAKLEDSAVYLCASNPLQGVYGYTFGSGTRLTVV.

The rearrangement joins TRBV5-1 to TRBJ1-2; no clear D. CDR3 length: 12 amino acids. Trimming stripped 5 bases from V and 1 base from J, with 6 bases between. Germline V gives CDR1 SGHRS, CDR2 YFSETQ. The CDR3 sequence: CASRADNYGYTF. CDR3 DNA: TGCGCCAGCAGGGCCGATAACTATGGCTACACCTTC.